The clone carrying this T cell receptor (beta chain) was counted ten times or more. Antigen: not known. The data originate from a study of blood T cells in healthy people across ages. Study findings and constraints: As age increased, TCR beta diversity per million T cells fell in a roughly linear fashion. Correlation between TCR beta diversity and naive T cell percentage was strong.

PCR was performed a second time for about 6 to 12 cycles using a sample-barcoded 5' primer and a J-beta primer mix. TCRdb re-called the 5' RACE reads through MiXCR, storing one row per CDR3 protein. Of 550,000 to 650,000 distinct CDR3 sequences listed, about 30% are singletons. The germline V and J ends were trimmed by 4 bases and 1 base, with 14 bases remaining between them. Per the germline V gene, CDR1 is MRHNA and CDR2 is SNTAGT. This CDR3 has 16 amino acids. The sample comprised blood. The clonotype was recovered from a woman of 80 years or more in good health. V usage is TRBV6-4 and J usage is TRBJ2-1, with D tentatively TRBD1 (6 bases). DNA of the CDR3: TGTGCCAGCAGTGCCCGAGGGGGTGATTCCTACAATGAGCAGTTCTTC. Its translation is CASSARGGDSYNEQFF.